Sequencing of this T cell receptor beta chain was carried out in a study of human T cells and chemical hapten exposure. V gave up 2 bases and J gave up 0 bases, with 4 bases separating them. Germline V gene lookup returns CDR1 ENHRY and CDR2 SYGVKD. This CDR3 spans 13 amino acids. Whole-study results and caveats: With regard to DPC sensitization, TCRs above 1 in 1000 frequency did not change.

This clonotype occurred a few times. Its antigen is currently unknown. The time point here: patch test 1, 2 weeks after DPC sensitization. Treatment: therapeutic diphenylcyclopropenone sensitization with weekly scalp DPC. Blood was collected ahead of every patch test applied. The study's library attached unique molecular identifiers to single cDNA molecules. Via MiXCR, TCRdb re-called the RACE reads, giving one row per CDR3 protein. The sample holds roughly 200,000 distinct CDR3 sequences; about 20% are singletons and the top ten take roughly 6.7%. This clonotype originated in a woman between 50 and 59 years old with alopecia areata. Some clones in this sample may be carry-over from other donors' samples. The specimen was whole blood, collected in connection with sensitization to the hapten diphenylcyclopropenone (DPC). V gene TRBV10-3 combines with J gene TRBJ2-5; D unclear. The CDR3 DNA reads as TGTGCCATCAGTGAGGGTGACCAAGAGACCCAGTACTTC. It yields the protein CAISEGDQETQYF.